The clone carrying this T cell receptor (beta chain) was recorded a few times. Its antigen remains unidentified. The data derive from a study of beta chain features in type 1 diabetes. Overall study findings and caveats: Insertions were fewer and deletions more numerous at VDJ junctions in type 1 diabetes patients. Moderate yet significant TCRB CDR3 shortening was seen in Type 1 diabetes patients in all four CD4+ subsets. Researchers caution that PCR might favor shorter templates, equally among patients and controls.

Cells sorted by CD45RO/CCR7/CD25/CD127/CD95/CD27 comprised CD4+ naive, central memory, regulatory and stem cell-like memory cells. Every bit of the isolated RNA underwent reverse transcription, so sequencing read expressed TCRB transcripts. Repertoires were generated with immunoSEQ multiplex PCR, while TCRdb's copy carries only in-frame clones and drops some. The sample yields a few hundred thousand clones, more than 15% seen once. Sequenced material: naive CD4+ T cells from blood. The receptor's source is a man between 25 and 39 years old with type 1 diabetes.

The CDR3 nucleotides are TGCAGCGTTGCTGCTTCAGGGGGTAACACAGATACGCAGTATTTT. It translates to CSVAASGGNTDTQYF. The rearrangement uses TRBV29-1 and TRBJ2-3; 7 bases line up with TRBD1. V shed 4 bases and J 2 bases; nucleotides not matched to a gene: 9. This CDR3 is built from 15 residues. Germline CDR1 and CDR2: SQVTM and ANQGSEA.